This T cell receptor beta chain was sequenced for a study of T cell repertoires in cytomegalovirus infection. On the study more broadly: A matching HLA type, together with CMV infection, was signaled by public TCR beta signatures.

The study's findings and limits: HLA-C-restricted TCR beta clonotypes specific for CMV led the ex vivo response. Cumulative frequency (of public TCR beta family members) identified carriers of CMV plus the relevant HLA.

Germline CDR1 is DFQATT and CDR2 is SNEGSKA (reference sequence). CDR3 length equals 13 residues. Deletions cut 4 bases from V and 2 bases from J, with 9 bases between. Each CDR3 protein is one row after TCRdb ran MiXCR on the reads. The data contain 100,000 to 150,000 distinct CDR3 sequences, 30% to 40% of them seen just once; the ten biggest clones take up roughly 50%. In this sample, this clonotype turned up many times. The antigen remains unidentified. The sample consisted of CD8+ T cells from cultured PBMCs, taken from culture after CMV antigen stimulation. This receptor was identified in a human donor in good health (CMV status not recorded). Some clones in this sample may be carry-over from other donors' samples. J is TRBJ1-5 and V is TRBV20-1; D is unclear. CDR3 amino acids: CSAIWGGNQPQHF. The CDR3 nucleotides read TGCAGTGCTATATGGGGAGGCAATCAGCCCCAGCATTTT.